Each of the 19 T cell receptor beta chains below was sequenced from the same sample in a study of T cell repertoires in cytomegalovirus infection. A single record per CDR3 protein comes from TCRdb applying MiXCR to the reads. The sample carries about 240,000 distinct CDR3 sequences, about 5.9% recorded once. Sequences were obtained from PBMCs. These receptor sequences come from a human donor in good health (CMV status not recorded). Some clones in this sample may be carry-over from other donors' samples.

This clonotype has ten or more counts. V is TRBV29-1 and J is TRBJ1-2, with TRBD1 as a possible D gene (6 bases). Trimming cost V 1 base and J 6 bases, with 15 bases left between them. Germline V gene data show CDR1 as SQVTM and CDR2 as ANQGSEA. This CDR3 has 14 amino acids. The CDR3 nucleotides read TGCAGCGTTGAAGTTCCGGACAGTTTCAATGGCTACACCTTC. As protein: CSVEVPDSFNGYTF.

This clonotype was detected many times. This chain joins TRBV5-6 and TRBJ2-1; D ambiguous. Germline CDR1 SGHDT, CDR2 YYEEEE. Trimming pared 2 bases from V and 2 bases from J, leaving 11 bases between. CDR3 length equals 15 residues. CDR3 residues: CASSFGRAAYNEQFF. The CDR3 nucleotides are TGTGCCAGCAGCTTTGGTAGGGCAGCCTACAATGAGCAGTTCTTC.

The table lists this clonotype with many counts. The chain has TRBV20-1 and TRBJ2-5; TRBD2 might be the D (5 bases). Deletions cut 6 bases from V and 2 bases from J, with 13 bases between. This CDR3 contains 13 residues. CDR1 is DFQATT, CDR2 SNEGSKA, per germline (reference sequence). The CDR3: CSARGLDQETQYF. In DNA form, the CDR3 reads TGCAGTGCCCGAGGACTGGATCAAGAGACCCAGTACTTC.

Comments on this clonotype: A much larger clone is a single base away; this may be a read error. The chain couples TRBV20-1 to TRBJ1-2; no reliable D call. V lost 0 bases and J lost 4, with 6 bases in between. CDR3 length: 12 amino acids. Germline V lookup: CDR1 DFQATT, CDR2 SNEGSKA (reference sequence). DNA of the CDR3: TGCAGTGCTAGAGATCGGGGCTATGGCTACACCTTC. This codes for CSARDRGYGYTF.

This clonotype appeared many times. This chain joins TRBV12-3 or TRBV12-4 and TRBJ1-3; perhaps TRBD1 as D (6 bases). This CDR3 region has 14 residues. The V end lost 6 bases, the J end lost 2 bases, and 11 bases lay between the germline ends. CDR3 nucleotide sequence: TGTGCCAGCAGCCTAGGGGGAACTGGAAACACCATATATTTT. This translates into CASSLGGTGNTIYF.

The chain employs TRBV5-4 and TRBJ1-2, with 9 bases lining up with TRBD1. The germline CDR1 and CDR2 sequences are SGHNT and YYREEE (reference sequence). The trim removed 4 bases at V and 8 bases at J, leaving 9 bases unmatched. The CDR3 covers 14 residues. CDR3 in DNA: TGTGCCAGCAGCCTGGGGACAGGGACCGTGGGCTACACCTTC. Encoded protein: CASSLGTGTVGYTF.

This clonotype was recorded many times. The chain is built from TRBV5-4 and TRBJ2-1, with TRBD1 matching over 8 bases. The length of the CDR3 is 15 residues. Germline V gene data show CDR1 as SGHNT and CDR2 as YYREEE (reference sequence). With V trimmed by 3 bases and J by 3 bases, 5 bases remained unmatched. CDR3 coding DNA: TGTGCCAGCAGCTCAGGACAGGGAAACTACAATGAGCAGTTCTTC. It yields the protein CASSSGQGNYNEQFF.

This clonotype was found many times. This chain uses TRBV5-6 with TRBJ2-2; 7 bases line up with TRBD1. The CDR3 length is 16 residues. CDR1 is SGHDT and CDR2 is YYEEEE in the germline V gene. Trimming cost V 3 bases and J 0 bases; bases outside gene matches: 5. The CDR3 protein is CASSSSDRANTGELFF. In DNA form, the CDR3 reads TGTGCCAGCAGCTCTTCTGACAGGGCGAACACCGGGGAGCTGTTTTTT.

Many counts were recorded for this clonotype. This rearrangement joins TRBV6-5 to TRBJ1-6; 9 positions agree with TRBD1. Germline V gene data show CDR1 as MNHEY and CDR2 as SVGAGI. CDR3 length: 14 residues. V lost 6 bases to trimming and J lost 7 bases; unmatched junction nucleotides: 4. The CDR3 nucleotides read TGTGCCAGCAGGGGGACAGGGTACAATTCACCCCTCCACTTT. Translating gives CASRGTGYNSPLHF.

This clonotype was counted ten times or more. The genes are TRBV18 and TRBJ2-5; TRBD1 is a possible D gene (6 bases). This CDR3 is 16 amino acids long. V lost 3 bases, J lost 1 base, and 15 bases lay in between. Germline V gene sequence: CDR1 KGHSH, CDR2 LQKENI. CDR3 protein: CASSPLQGRIQETQYF. The CDR3 DNA is TGTGCCAGCTCACCCTTACAGGGACGGATCCAAGAGACCCAGTACTTC.

In its sample, this clonotype was seen many times. The rearrangement uses TRBV7-3 and TRBJ2-1; a possible D gene is TRBD2 (5 bases). The CDR3 has 13 residues. The V end was cut by 5 bases, the J end by 4 bases, with 9 bases between. CDR1 and CDR2 (germline): SGHTA, FQGTGA. CDR3 DNA sequence: TGTGCCAGCAGCCGGGATAATTACAATGAGCAGTTCTTC. Residues: CASSRDNYNEQFF.

This clonotype was counted ten times or more. V usage is TRBV6-5 and J usage is TRBJ2-5; TRBD2 aligns across 12 bases. Germline lookup yields CDR1 MNHEY and CDR2 SVGAGI. V lost 2 bases, J lost 5 bases, and 9 bases stayed unmatched. The CDR3 extends over 17 amino acids. This CDR3 reads CASSYLGLAGRGETQYF. The DNA for the CDR3 is TGTGCCAGCAGTTACCTCGGACTAGCGGGGAGGGGCGAGACCCAGTACTTC.

This clonotype was seen repeatedly, ten times or more. V usage is TRBV20-1 and J usage is TRBJ2-2, with 8 bases fitting TRBD1. This CDR3 spans 15 amino acids. V lost 5 bases, J lost 7 bases, and 12 bases stayed unmatched. Germline V gene lookup returns CDR1 DFQATT and CDR2 SNEGSKA (reference sequence). CDR3 sequence reads: CSALNPQGASGELFF. In DNA form, the CDR3 reads TGCAGTGCTTTAAACCCCCAGGGGGCCAGCGGGGAGCTGTTTTTT.

This clonotype was seen repeatedly, ten times or more. The rearrangement uses TRBV7-6 and TRBJ2-3, with TRBD1 as a possible D gene (5 bases). The CDR3 contains 14 residues. The V and J ends lost 6 bases and 0 bases respectively, with 10 bases between them. CDR1 is SGHVS, CDR2 FNYEAQ, per germline. The CDR3 DNA reads as TGTGCCAGCAGGGGGCCGAGAAGCACAGATACGCAGTATTTT. Protein product: CASRGPRSTDTQYF.

At least ten counts were recorded for this clonotype. The chain links TRBV23-1 to TRBJ2-6, with D possibly TRBD1 on 5 matching bases. TRBV23-1 is identified as an open reading frame with a role that is uncertain. There are 17 residues in the CDR3. V was pared by 6 bases and J by 1 base, with 16 bases between. The CDR3 DNA follows: TGCGCCAGCAGCCTACCTCTCCAGGGATCTGGGGCCAACGTCCTGACTTTC. Translated, it gives CASSLPLQGSGANVLTF.

This clonotype was seen repeatedly, ten times or more. The CDR3 sequence is CSASEKNYGYTF. CDR3 DNA: TGCAGTGCTAGCGAGAAAAACTATGGCTACACCTTC. The chain uses TRBV20-1 and TRBJ1-2, with D unresolved. This CDR3 has 12 residues. Trimming removed 3 bases at V and 2 bases at J, with 7 bases between. CDR1 is DFQATT and CDR2 is SNEGSKA in the germline V gene (reference sequence).

There are many counts of this clonotype. V gene TRBV11-2 combines with J gene TRBJ1-4, with D hard to call. Germline loops: CDR1 SGHAT, CDR2 FQNNGV. The CDR3 runs 14 residues. The ends were cut back, 6 bases at V and 8 bases at J, with 16 bases in the middle. CDR3 bases: TGTGCCAGCAGGCAGAAGTTGGACGGGGAAAAACTGTTTTTT. This sequence encodes CASRQKLDGEKLFF.

This clonotype has a count of ten or more. This rearrangement joins TRBV7-9 to TRBJ1-1; D uncertain. The CDR3 spans 14 residues. Germline V gene data show CDR1 as SEHNR and CDR2 as FQNEAQ (reference sequence). The V gene lost 1 base and the J gene lost 4 bases, with 10 bases spanning the gap. CDR3 sequence reads: CASSLVGRGTEAFF. The CDR3 DNA follows: TGTGCCAGCAGCTTAGTTGGGCGGGGCACTGAAGCTTTCTTT.

The gene calls are TRBV7-2 and TRBJ2-5; 7 bases are shared with TRBD1. Looked up from germline, CDR1 is SGHTA and CDR2 is FQGNSA. The CDR3 runs 16 residues. V dropped 1 base and J dropped 7; count of bases not matched to a gene: 12. The CDR3, as DNA: TGTGCCAGCAGCTTAGGGTCGCGACAGGGAATCGCGACCCAGTACTTC. Translated, it gives CASSLGSRQGIATQYF.